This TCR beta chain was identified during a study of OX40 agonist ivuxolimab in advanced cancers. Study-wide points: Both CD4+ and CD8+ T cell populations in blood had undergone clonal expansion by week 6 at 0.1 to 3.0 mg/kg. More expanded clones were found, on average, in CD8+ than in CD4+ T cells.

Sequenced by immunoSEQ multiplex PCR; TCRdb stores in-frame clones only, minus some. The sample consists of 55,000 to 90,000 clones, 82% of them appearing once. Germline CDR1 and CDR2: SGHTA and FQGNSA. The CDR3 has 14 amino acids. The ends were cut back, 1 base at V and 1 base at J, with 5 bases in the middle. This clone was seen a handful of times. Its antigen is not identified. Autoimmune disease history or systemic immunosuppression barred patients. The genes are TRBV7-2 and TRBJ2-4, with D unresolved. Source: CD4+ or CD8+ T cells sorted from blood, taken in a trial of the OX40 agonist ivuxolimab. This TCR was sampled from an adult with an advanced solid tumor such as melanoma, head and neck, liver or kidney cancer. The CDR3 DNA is TGTGCCAGCAGCTTAGGTGGGGCCAAAAACATTCAGTACTTC. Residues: CASSLGGAKNIQYF.